These 5 T cell receptor beta chains came from one sample sequenced in a study of human T cells and chemical hapten exposure. TCRdb independently ran MiXCR on the RACE reads; one entry per CDR3 protein. Of some 300,000 distinct CDR3 sequences detected, about 5.4% appear once; the ten largest clones hold around 8.8%. Noted time point: pre-sensitization, week 0. The sample's treatment: therapeutic diphenylcyclopropenone sensitization with weekly scalp DPC. This material consisted of whole blood, taken in connection with sensitization to the hapten diphenylcyclopropenone (DPC). Receptor source: a woman aged 18-29 years with alopecia areata. Some clones in this sample may be carry-over from other donors' samples.

This clonotype showed up many times. The rearrangement links TRBV27 to TRBJ2-3; 11 bases agree with TRBD2. The junction had 7 bases not matched to a gene; V was cut back by 7 bases and J by 4 bases. The CDR3 is made up of 15 amino acids. Germline assignment: CDR1 MNHEY and CDR2 SMNVEV (reference sequence). The chain's CDR3 is CASKRGTSGPDTQYF. Here the CDR3 DNA reads TGTGCCAGCAAACGAGGGACTAGCGGTCCAGATACGCAGTATTTT.

The table lists this clonotype with many counts. V and J are TRBV20-1 and TRBJ1-1; D is perhaps TRBD1 (5 bases). Germline V gene data show CDR1 as DFQATT and CDR2 as SNEGSKA (reference sequence). The CDR3 runs to 14 residues. Trimming shortened V by 2 bases and J by 4 bases, and 14 bases separated the two germline ends. The CDR3 here is CSARFLWGVTEAFF. The CDR3 DNA sequence: TGCAGTGCTAGATTTCTATGGGGGGTCACTGAAGCTTTCTTT.

This clonotype was counted many times. The gene calls are TRBV6-1 and TRBJ2-2; D unclear. V was cut by 0 bases and J by 10 bases, with 9 bases left in between. CDR1 and CDR2 from the germline V gene are MNHNS and SASEGT. The CDR3 length is 13 residues. CDR3 sequence reads: CASSEAVAEELFF. CDR3 sequence (DNA): TGTGCCAGCAGTGAAGCCGTAGCCGAGGAGCTGTTTTTT.

This clonotype was counted at least ten times. The chain links TRBV4-3 to TRBJ2-3, with D tentatively TRBD2 (6 bases). CDR3 length equals 15 residues. CDR1 is LGHNA and CDR2 is YSLEER in the germline V gene. The germline V and J ends were trimmed by 4 bases and 0 bases, with 11 bases remaining between them. The CDR3 protein is CASSPGLRSTDTQYF. The CDR3 bases are TGCGCCAGCAGCCCGGGACTCCGAAGCACAGATACGCAGTATTTT.

This clonotype showed up many times. The J gene is TRBJ1-4, the V gene TRBV9; 7 bases are shared with TRBD1. The CDR3 length is 15 residues. The V segment lost 4 bases and the J segment 5 bases; nucleotides outside the gene matches: 8. Looked up from germline, CDR1 is SGDLS and CDR2 is YYNGEE. CDR3 DNA: TGTGCCAGCAGCTCGCGGGACAGAGACAATGAAAAACTGTTTTTT. Amino acid sequence: CASSSRDRDNEKLFF.